This TCR beta chain was identified in a study of cytomegalovirus exposure and HLA in healthy donors. Looking at the study overall: Sequencing of about 179 million T cells in an earlier analysis found around 100 million unique TCR beta sequences. Study findings and constraints: In a later analysis, most CMV-associated TCR beta chains appeared HLA-restricted. The Asian-associated ancestry cluster reportedly had fewer N-insertions than the 666-donor mean in a later analysis. Per a prior analysis, the majority of TCR beta V segments were productive roughly 87% or roughly 30% of the time.

The germline V gene has CDR1 LGHNT and CDR2 FRNRAP. The CDR3 is 12 amino acids. The junction had 6 bases not matched to a gene; V was cut back by 0 bases and J by 17 bases. PCR was performed using 60 Vbeta and 13 Jbeta primers. TCRdb keeps only in-frame clones here, not all; method: immunoSEQ multiplex PCR. Of about 170,000 clones in the sample, about 72% were seen once. In the case of this clone: Its antigen is currently unknown.

The V and J genes are TRBV12-5 and TRBJ1-4; 7 bases line up with TRBD1. The TCR was taken from a girl aged 10 to 17 in good health and CMV-seronegative. The specimen was PBMCs. The CDR3 here is CASGLVRSGGFF. The CDR3 DNA sequence: TGTGCTAGTGGTTTGGTAAGGTCAGGGGGATTTTTT.